The entry below describes one T cell receptor beta chain. This record belongs to a study of T-cell reconstitution after alpha-beta-depleted transplantation in children. This CDR3 has 16 amino acids. Germline-derived CDR1 and CDR2 are MDHEN and SYDVKM. The V end was cut by 1 base, the J end by 0 bases, with 12 bases between. Unique molecular identifiers were incorporated during preparation of the TCRbeta library. TCRdb reanalysed the PCR reads using MiXCR and keeps one entry per CDR3 protein. The sample has 900,000 or so distinct CDR3 sequences, about 15% seen once. Specimen: PBMCs, mostly from graft donor cells, collected 360 days after TCRalphabeta/CD19-depleted stem cell transplant. The TCR originated in a male patient aged 10 to 17 who had a stem cell transplant for acute lymphoblastic leukemia, so the T cells may come from the graft donor. V gene TRBV28 combines with J gene TRBJ2-5; tentatively, D is TRBD1 (6 bases). CDR3 sequence (DNA): TGTGCCAGCAGTTTATTGGGTAGGGGGTACCAAGAGACCCAGTACTTC. Encoded protein: CASSLLGRGYQETQYF.